A single sample is the source of the 24 T cell receptor beta chains below, sequenced in a study of blood T cell repertoires in COVID-19. This table comes from immunoSEQ multiplex PCR, and its TCRdb copy is limited to in-frame clones, with some not included. Of under 130,000 clones in the sample, around 82% were seen once. The specimen was peripheral blood. These receptors all stem from a human donor in a cohort sampled during active or convalescent COVID-19.

The chain has TRBV10-3 and TRBJ2-3; 12 nucleotides agree with TRBD2. Germline V gives CDR1 ENHRY, CDR2 SYGVKD. The CDR3 is 16 amino acids. The junction had 3 bases not matched to a gene; V was cut back by 4 bases and J by 1 base. The CDR3 spells CAISGLAGVGTDTQYF. Written as DNA, the CDR3 is TGTGCCATCAGTGGACTAGCGGGGGTCGGCACAGATACGCAGTATTTT.

The chain joins TRBV7-2 to TRBJ1-1, with 9 nucleotides matching TRBD1. Looked up from germline, CDR1 is SGHTA and CDR2 is FQGNSA. This CDR3 is 14 amino acids long. Unmatched junction bases numbered 7, after V lost 4 bases and J lost 7 bases. CDR3 sequence: CASSSTGGNGEAFF. In nucleotides, the CDR3 is TGTGCCAGCAGCTCCACAGGGGGCAACGGTGAAGCTTTCTTT. Full variable domain (missing parts from reference TRBV7-2 and TRBJ1-1): GAGVSQSPSNKVTEKGKDVELRCDPISGHTALYWYRQSLGQGLEFLIYFQGNSAPDKSGLPSDRFSAERTGGSVSTLTIQRTQQEDSAVYLCASSSTGGNGEAFFGQGTRLTVV.

V usage is TRBV4-1 and J usage is TRBJ2-1, with 10 nucleotides matching TRBD2. Germline V gene sequence: CDR1 MGHRA, CDR2 YSYEKL. Losses at the gene ends were 3 bases for V and 5 bases for J; bases not matched to a gene: 10. The CDR3 totals 17 residues. Here the CDR3 reads CASSQFPGLADNNEQFF. The CDR3 DNA follows: TGCGCCAGCAGCCAGTTCCCTGGACTAGCGGACAACAATGAGCAGTTCTTC.

V is TRBV4-1 and J is TRBJ1-1, with 8 positions matching TRBD1. The V and J ends lost 3 bases and 2 bases, in that order; junction bases with no gene match: 5. This CDR3 has 15 residues. From germline, CDR1 is MGHRA and CDR2 YSYEKL. The CDR3 bases are TGCGCCAGCAGCCAGACAGGACAGGGAAACACTGAAGCTTTCTTT. Translation: CASSQTGQGNTEAFF.

The chain carries TRBV24-1 and TRBJ2-1; D ambiguous. V lost 8 bases and J lost 7, with 8 bases in between. This CDR3 is 11 amino acids long. Germline V gene sequence: CDR1 KGHDR, CDR2 SFDVKD. In DNA, the CDR3 is TGTGCCACCACCGAGAGGAATGAGCAGTTCTTC. Protein: CATTERNEQFF.

This chain links TRBV9 with TRBJ2-5, with 7 bases aligning to TRBD2. The CDR3 loop spans 14 amino acids. J lost 1 base, V lost 6 bases, and 6 bases had no gene match. The germline CDR1 and CDR2 sequences are SGDLS and YYNGEE. CDR3 sequence reads: CASTATSAQETQYF. The CDR3 DNA is TGTGCCAGCACCGCTACTAGCGCCCAAGAGACCCAGTACTTC.

The gene calls are TRBV2 and TRBJ2-3; D may be TRBD1 (6 bases). The CDR3 consists of 14 residues. Germline CDR1 reads SNHLY; CDR2 reads FYNNEI. V gave up 9 bases and J gave up 3 bases, with 16 bases separating them. CDR3: CASLTGIRTDTQYF. CDR3 nucleotide sequence: TGTGCCAGTCTTACAGGGATTAGAACAGATACGCAGTATTTT. The full variable domain, with the rest looked up from reference TRBV2 and TRBJ2-3, is EPEVTQTPSHQVTQMGQEVILRCVPISNHLYFYWYRQILGQKVEFLVSFYNNEISEKSEIFDDQFSVERPDGSNFTLKIRSTKLEDSAMYFCASLTGIRTDTQYFGPGTRLTVL.

This clone was picked up a small number of times. V usage is TRBV23-1 and J usage is TRBJ1-5; TRBD1 matches at 7 bases. TRBV23-1 is labeled an ORF, and its function is uncertain. The CDR3 sequence is 15 residues long. After removal of 2 bases from V and 4 bases from J, the junction contained 5 bases not matched to a gene. The CDR3, as DNA: TGCGCCAGCAGTCAACCTGTGGACAGGAATCAGCCCCAGCATTTT. Translated: CASSQPVDRNQPQHF.

The chain combines TRBV4-3 with TRBJ2-2; D may be TRBD2 (6 bases). In germline, CDR1 is LGHNA, CDR2 YSLEER. The V end lost 4 bases, the J end lost 8 bases, and 14 bases lay between the germline ends. This CDR3 contains 14 residues. In DNA form, the CDR3 reads TGCGCCAGCAGCCCGTGGGGGGTTTCAGGGGAGCTGTTTTTT. The encoded protein is CASSPWGVSGELFF.

The gene calls are TRBV4-3 and TRBJ1-1; TRBD1 agrees at 7 bases. The CDR3 extends over 13 amino acids. J was trimmed by 3 bases and V by 4 bases; bases with no gene match: 2. Germline-derived CDR1 and CDR2 are LGHNA and YSLEER. CDR3 sequence (DNA): TGCGCCAGCAGCCTAGACAGGGACACTGAAGCTTTCTTT. Amino acid sequence: CASSLDRDTEAFF.

V usage is TRBV23-1 and J usage is TRBJ2-3; D ambiguous. TRBV23-1 is given ORF status, its function remaining uncertain. This CDR3 region has 15 residues. V was trimmed by 0 bases and J by 0 bases, leaving 7 bases between them. CDR3 amino acids: CASSQSCQSTDTQYF. The CDR3 DNA reads as TGCGCCAGCAGTCAATCGTGCCAGAGCACAGATACGCAGTATTTT.

The V gene is TRBV19, the J gene TRBJ1-5; D might be TRBD1 (5 bases). Germline CDR1 reads LNHDA; CDR2 reads SQIVND (reference sequence). The CDR3 runs to 16 residues. With 3 bases removed from V and 7 bases from J, the gap between germline ends came to 19 bases. The CDR3 nucleotides are TGTGCCAGTAGTATGGGGTTGGGCAGGGATCGCCAGCCCCAGCATTTT. The encoded protein is CASSMGLGRDRQPQHF. The full variable domain, its missing parts supplied by reference TRBV19 and TRBJ1-5, is DGGITQSPKYLFRKEGQNVTLSCEQNLNHDAMYWYRQDPGQGLRLIYYSQIVNDFQKGDIAEGYSVSREKKESFPLTVTSAQKNPTAFYLCASSMGLGRDRQPQHFGDGTRLSIL.

The chain joins TRBV7-2 to TRBJ1-4; D remains ambiguous. Looked up from germline, CDR1 is SGHTA and CDR2 is FQGNSA. V was shortened by 2 bases and J by 6 bases, with 10 bases between the two germline ends. CDR3 length equals 14 residues. CDR3 in amino acids: CASSLTRSDEKLFF. The CDR3 DNA reads as TGTGCCAGCAGCTTAACACGCAGCGATGAAAAACTGTTTTTT.

The rearrangement uses TRBV5-6 and TRBJ1-2; no firm D call. The CDR3 spans 14 residues. Germline lookup yields CDR1 SGHDT and CDR2 YYEEEE. V was pared by 2 bases and J by 9 bases, with 17 bases between. CDR3 region: CASSLQSFLNRYTF. DNA of the CDR3: TGTGCCAGCAGCTTACAGTCTTTCCTAAACCGCTACACCTTC.

The V call is TRBV30, the J call TRBJ2-1, with 7 nucleotides matching TRBD1. The V segment lost 2 bases and the J segment 6 bases; nucleotides outside the gene matches: 4. Per the germline V gene, CDR1 is GTSNPN and CDR2 is SVGIG (reference sequence). The CDR3 covers 13 residues. The CDR3, as DNA: TGTGCCTGGAGTAGAGGGACAGCCAATGAGCAGTTCTTC. Protein product: CAWSRGTANEQFF.

The rearrangement joins TRBV11-2 to TRBJ1-3; no clear D gene. Germline values: CDR1 SGHAT, CDR2 FQNNGV. With 1 base removed from V and 0 bases from J, the gap between germline ends came to 10 bases. There are 16 residues in the CDR3. In DNA, the CDR3 is TGTGCCAGCAGCTTAGTTGTGGTGCGCTCTGGAAACACCATATATTTT. It yields the protein CASSLVVVRSGNTIYF.

J is TRBJ2-7 and V is TRBV18, with 8 nucleotides matching TRBD1. The CDR3 contains 15 residues. From germline, CDR1 is KGHSH and CDR2 LQKENI. V lost 0 bases, J lost 2 bases, and 3 bases stayed unmatched. This chain's CDR3 is CASSPPRTGTYEQYF. CDR3 nucleotides: TGTGCCAGCTCACCACCCCGGACAGGGACCTACGAGCAGTACTTC.

The rearrangement links TRBV6-5 to TRBJ2-1; 12 bases fit TRBD2. The germline V gene has CDR1 MNHEY and CDR2 SVGAGI. Losses at the gene ends were 5 bases for V and 12 bases for J; bases not matched to a gene: 5. CDR3 length: 13 residues. CDR3: CASSQTSGGWQFF. CDR3 bases: TGTGCCAGCAGTCAAACTAGCGGGGGGTGGCAGTTCTTC.

The chain uses TRBV18 and TRBJ2-7; D unclear. V shed 2 bases and J shed 0 bases, with 8 bases lying between them. In germline, CDR1 is KGHSH, CDR2 LQKENI. CDR3 length equals 14 residues. CDR3: CASSPYESSYEQYF. DNA for the CDR3: TGTGCCAGCTCACCATATGAGAGCTCCTACGAGCAGTACTTC.

The chain couples TRBV19 to TRBJ1-1; D ambiguous. The CDR3 has 17 residues. V gave up 0 bases and J gave up 1 base, with 15 bases separating them. The V gene's germline CDR1 is LNHDA and CDR2 SQIVND (reference sequence). CDR3 DNA: TGTGCCAGTAGTATAGAGAGTCGGCAGAGAGGGAACACTGAAGCTTTCTTT. Translated: CASSIESRQRGNTEAFF.

The V and J genes are TRBV27 and TRBJ2-2, with D tentatively TRBD2 (5 bases). The CDR3 contains 15 residues. In germline, CDR1 is MNHEY, CDR2 SMNVEV (reference sequence). The V end lost 5 bases, the J end lost 1 base, and 11 bases lay between the germline ends. CDR3 sequence: CASSTARVNTGELFF. The DNA for the CDR3 is TGTGCCAGCAGTACGGCGAGGGTGAACACCGGGGAGCTGTTTTTT.

This clone appeared once. The chain joins TRBV6-5 to TRBJ2-3, with TRBD1 identical over 7 bases. CDR1 and CDR2 from the germline V gene are MNHEY and SVGAGI. Germline trimming cut 7 bases from V and 0 bases from J; bases unmatched to any gene: 4. This CDR3 is built from 14 residues. The DNA for the CDR3 is TGTGCCAGCAAGATACAGGGGAGCACAGATACGCAGTATTTT. Amino acid sequence: CASKIQGSTDTQYF.

The chain is built from TRBV5-6 and TRBJ1-1, with unresolved D. V lost 4 bases and J 0 bases, leaving 13 bases between the germline ends. From germline, CDR1 is SGHDT and CDR2 YYEEEE. This CDR3 has 15 amino acids. The DNA of the CDR3 is TGTGCCAGCAGCAACATACTATCGGTGAACACTGAAGCTTTCTTT. Its protein product is CASSNILSVNTEAFF.

V usage is TRBV9 and J usage is TRBJ2-3, with 8 bases that match TRBD1. Germline V gene lookup returns CDR1 SGDLS and CDR2 YYNGEE. CDR3 length: 14 residues. Losses at the gene ends were 0 bases for V and 7 bases for J; bases not matched to a gene: 4. The CDR3, as DNA: TGTGCCAGCAGCGTAGCTGCAGGGGGCCATACGCAGTATTTT. Translation gives CASSVAAGGHTQYF.